The 22 T cell receptor beta chains in this list originate from one sample, sequenced in a study of cytomegalovirus exposure and HLA in healthy donors. Primers: 60 Vbeta forward and 13 Jbeta reverse. Here immunoSEQ multiplex PCR was the method, and the copy in TCRdb shows in-frame clones only, minus some. The table has about 130,000 clones, 73% seen once. Sequenced material: PBMCs. These receptors were taken from a man in his sixties in good health and CMV-seropositive.

This clone was counted between two and nine times. The CDR3 nucleotides read TGTGCCAGCATTGAGGACAGGGCCAGCAATGAGCAGTTCTTC. It is translated as CASIEDRASNEQFF. This chain joins TRBV2 and TRBJ2-1, with 8 nucleotides matching TRBD1. The CDR3 totals 14 residues. From germline, CDR1 is SNHLY and CDR2 FYNNEI. Trimming at V came to 7 bases and at J to 6 bases, leaving 8 bases not matched to a gene. Full variable domain (rest looked up from reference TRBV2 and TRBJ2-1): EPEVTQTPSHQVTQMGQEVILRCVPISNHLYFYWYRQILGQKVEFLVSFYNNEISEKSEIFDDQFSVERPDGSNFTLKIRSTKLEDSAMYFCASIEDRASNEQFFGPGTRLTVL.

With respect to this clone: A read error may produce the germline difference seen at one junction end. The chain uses TRBV11-2 and TRBJ2-7; 7 bases are shared with TRBD1. The CDR3 covers 12 residues. CDR1 SGHAT and CDR2 FQNNGV come from the germline V gene. The CDR3 region has the DNA TGTGCCAGCAGCTCCCCGATAAGGGACAGTCGGTTC. It yields the protein CASSSPIRDSRF.

The rearrangement links TRBV2 to TRBJ1-1; D possibly corresponds to TRBD1 (5 bases). The CDR3 spans 13 residues. V gave up 5 bases and J gave up 1 base, with 8 bases separating them. Germline loops: CDR1 SNHLY, CDR2 FYNNEI. The CDR3, as DNA: TGTGCCAGCAGTACCGACAGGAACACTGAAGCTTTCTTT. Translated, it gives CASSTDRNTEAFF.

The V and J genes are TRBV5-1 and TRBJ1-3; D call uncertain. Trimming took off 0 bases at V and 0 bases at J, with 7 bases between the two ends. CDR1 is SGHRS and CDR2 is YFSETQ in the germline V gene. The CDR3 totals 15 residues. In nucleotides, the CDR3 is TGCGCCAGCAGCTTGGCCGGTGTCTCTGGAAACACCATATATTTT. This translates into CASSLAGVSGNTIYF.

With respect to this clone: The identical CDR3 is also encoded by other nucleotide sequences in the sample. This chain connects TRBV7-3 to TRBJ2-1; 8 nucleotides line up with TRBD2. The V gene end was trimmed by 6 bases and the J gene end by 6 bases; junction bases not matched to a gene: 1. CDR3 size: 12 residues. Per germline, CDR1 SGHTA and CDR2 FQGTGA. CDR3 in DNA: TGTGCCAGCAGTCGGGGGGGCAATGAGCAGTTCTTC. Its protein is CASSRGGNEQFF. Full variable domain (missing parts from reference TRBV7-3 and TRBJ2-1): GAGVSQTPSNKVTEKGKYVELRCDPISGHTALYWYRQSLGQGPEFLIYFQGTGAADDSGLPNDRFFAVRPEGSVSTLKIQRTERGDSAVYLCASSRGGNEQFFGPGTRLTVL.

The chain has TRBV5-6 and TRBJ1-3; 7 bases agree with TRBD1. The germline CDR1 and CDR2 sequences are SGHDT and YYEEEE. The CDR3 contains 16 residues. With 3 bases clipped from V and 0 bases from J, the junction kept 6 bases outside the gene matches. The CDR3, as DNA: TGTGCCAGCAGCTCTATCGACAGGGACTCTGGAAACACCATATATTTT. It yields the protein CASSSIDRDSGNTIYF.

V and J are TRBV7-8 and TRBJ1-4; TRBD1 agrees at 10 bases. The CDR3 totals 16 residues. Germline CDR1 reads SGHVS; CDR2 reads FQNEAQ. Losses at the gene ends were 2 bases for V and 8 bases for J; bases not matched to a gene: 8. CDR3 DNA sequence: TGTGCCAGCAGCTTAAACTTGGGACAGGGGCGAGAAAAACTGTTTTTT. Its protein product is CASSLNLGQGREKLFF.

The J gene is TRBJ1-1, the V gene TRBV27, with unresolved D. Trimming cost V 5 bases and J 4 bases, with 17 bases left between them. Germline values: CDR1 MNHEY, CDR2 SMNVEV (reference sequence). The CDR3 is made up of 15 amino acids. The DNA for the CDR3 is TGTGCCAGCAGTCTGCCGCGGACTGTGGGCACTGAAGCTTTCTTT. The encoded protein is CASSLPRTVGTEAFF.

This sequence joins TRBV6-6 and TRBJ2-5, with 7 bases fitting TRBD1. This CDR3 is built from 14 residues. The germline V gene has CDR1 MNHNY and CDR2 SVGAGI (reference sequence). V lost 6 bases and J lost 0; bases outside the gene matches: 4. The chain's CDR3 is CASRQGMNQETQYF. The CDR3 region has the DNA TGTGCCAGCAGACAGGGGATGAACCAAGAGACCCAGTACTTC.

CDR3 nucleotides: TGTGCCAGCAGCTTGGGACGGACTAGTGGAGATACGCAGTATTTT. Translated, it gives CASSLGRTSGDTQYF. The chain is built from TRBV5-4 and TRBJ2-3; 7 bases are shared with TRBD2. After removal of 0 bases from V and 5 bases from J, the junction contained 6 bases not matched to a gene. The germline CDR1 and CDR2 sequences are SGHNT and YYREEE (reference sequence). The CDR3 covers 15 residues.

V usage is TRBV2 and J usage is TRBJ2-7; TRBD1 might be the D (6 bases). Trimming removed 7 bases at V and 0 bases at J, with 16 bases between. The CDR3 totals 15 residues. In germline, CDR1 is SNHLY, CDR2 FYNNEI. CDR3 residues: CASNSDSYLSYEQYF. The CDR3 DNA reads as TGTGCCAGCAACTCGGACAGCTACCTCTCCTACGAGCAGTACTTC.

This chain links TRBV9 with TRBJ1-1; D is ambiguous. The CDR3 length is 14 residues. V lost 4 bases and J lost 7, with 17 bases in between. The germline gives CDR1 SGDLS, CDR2 YYNGEE. CDR3 protein: CASSSSGRPIEAFF. The CDR3 coding sequence is TGTGCCAGCAGCTCGAGCGGACGGCCTATTGAAGCTTTCTTT.

The chain recombines TRBV5-1 with TRBJ2-3; 14 nucleotides match TRBD2. Germline V CDR1 and CDR2: SGHRS, YFSETQ. Trimming at V came to 0 bases and at J to 4 bases, leaving 7 bases not matched to a gene. The CDR3 consists of 18 residues. In DNA, the CDR3 is TGCGCCAGCAGCTTGGTAGGCGGACTAGCGGGGGGCCCAGATACGCAGTATTTT. This codes for CASSLVGGLAGGPDTQYF.

Here the CDR3 reads CASSTSEETQYF. The CDR3 DNA follows: TGTGCCAGTAGTACCAGCGAAGAGACCCAGTACTTC. The rearrangement uses TRBV19 and TRBJ2-5; D unresolved. Per the germline V gene, CDR1 is LNHDA and CDR2 is SQIVND (reference sequence). The length of the CDR3 is 12 residues. Trimming cost V 4 bases and J 3 bases, with 6 bases left between them.

This clone was counted between two and nine times. This chain uses TRBV19 with TRBJ2-5; TRBD1 matches at 8 bases. The J segment lost 4 bases and the V segment lost 5 bases, leaving 6 bases of the junction unmatched. Germline V gives CDR1 LNHDA, CDR2 SQIVND (reference sequence). The CDR3 contains 14 residues. CDR3 DNA: TGTGCCAGTAGTTTTACAGGGGGGACAGAGACCCAGTACTTC. This gives the protein CASSFTGGTETQYF.

This sequence joins TRBV5-6 and TRBJ2-7, with 8 positions matching TRBD1. The V gene's germline CDR1 is SGHDT and CDR2 YYEEEE. This CDR3 comprises 15 residues. Germline trimming cut 2 bases from V and 3 bases from J; bases unmatched to any gene: 7. CDR3 DNA sequence: TGTGCCAGCAGCTTAGGACAGGGTGGTGTCTACGAGCAGTACTTC. Its protein product is CASSLGQGGVYEQYF.

This clone was seen just once. The J gene is TRBJ2-2, the V gene TRBV18, with D possibly matching TRBD1 (6 bases). There are 16 residues in the CDR3. Between the trimmed V and J ends, which lost 2 bases and 2 bases, there was a span of 12 bases. Germline V gene lookup returns CDR1 KGHSH and CDR2 LQKENI. As DNA, the CDR3 is TGTGCCAGCTCACCAAATCAGGGGTCCAACACCGGGGAGCTGTTTTTT. Translation: CASSPNQGSNTGELFF.

Here the CDR3 DNA reads TGTGCCAGTAGTCCCCCGGCGGCCCTGTCACCCCTCCACTTT. It is translated as CASSPPAALSPLHF. The chain combines TRBV19 with TRBJ1-6; no reliable D call. V lost 5 bases and J 10 bases, leaving 15 bases between the germline ends. Germline V CDR1 and CDR2: LNHDA, SQIVND (reference sequence). The CDR3 extends over 14 amino acids. The full variable domain, in which reference TRBV19 and TRBJ1-6 provide the parts outside the CDR3, is DGGITQSPKYLFRKEGQNVTLSCEQNLNHDAMYWYRQDPGQGLRLIYYSQIVNDFQKGDIAEGYSVSREKKESFPLTVTSAQKNPTAFYLCASSPPAALSPLHFGNGTRLTVT.

This clone occurred once. The chain carries TRBV19 and TRBJ2-6; a weak D match, TRBD1 (6 bases). Per the germline V gene, CDR1 is LNHDA and CDR2 is SQIVND (reference sequence). V lost 5 bases and J 4 bases, leaving 12 bases between the germline ends. The CDR3 contains 15 residues. The CDR3 DNA sequence: TGTGCCAGTAGTGCCGGGACACCCGGGGCCAACGTCCTGACTTTC. This translates into CASSAGTPGANVLTF.

This chain connects TRBV5-1 to TRBJ2-7; 7 nucleotides line up with TRBD1. V lost 5 bases, J lost 3 bases, and 11 bases stayed unmatched. This CDR3 spans 15 amino acids. Germline lookup yields CDR1 SGHRS and CDR2 YFSETQ. The CDR3 reads CASSREQGRDYEQYF. The CDR3 DNA reads TGCGCCAGCAGTCGGGAACAGGGGCGCGACTACGAGCAGTACTTC.

V gene TRBV6-1 combines with J gene TRBJ2-7; 11 bases line up with TRBD2. Germline CDR1 MNHNS, CDR2 SASEGT. Trimming cost V 2 bases and J 0 bases; bases outside gene matches: 3. The CDR3 runs 16 residues. CDR3 bases: TGTGCCAGCAGTGAACTAGCGGGGGGCATCTCCTACGAGCAGTACTTC. Translation gives CASSELAGGISYEQYF.

This clone came up once. The chain recombines TRBV28 with TRBJ1-2; 7 bases map to TRBD1. The junction had 6 bases not matched to a gene; V was cut back by 7 bases and J by 7 bases. The CDR3 extends over 12 amino acids. Germline-derived CDR1 and CDR2 are MDHEN and SYDVKM. The CDR3 region is CASTDRVGGYTF. CDR3 DNA sequence: TGTGCCAGCACCGACAGGGTTGGTGGCTACACCTTC.